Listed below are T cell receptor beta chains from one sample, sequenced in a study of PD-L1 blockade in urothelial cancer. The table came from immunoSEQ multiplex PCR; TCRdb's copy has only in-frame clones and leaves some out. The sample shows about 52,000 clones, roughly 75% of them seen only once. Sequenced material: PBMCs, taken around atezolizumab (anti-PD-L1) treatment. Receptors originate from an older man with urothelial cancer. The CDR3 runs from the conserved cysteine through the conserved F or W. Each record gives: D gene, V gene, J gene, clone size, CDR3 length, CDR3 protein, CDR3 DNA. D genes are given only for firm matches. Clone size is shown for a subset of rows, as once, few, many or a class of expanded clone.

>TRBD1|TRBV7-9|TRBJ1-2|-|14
CASSLGGQNYGYTF
TGTGCCAGCAGCTTAGGGGGACAGAACTATGGCTACACCTTC
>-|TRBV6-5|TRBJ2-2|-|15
CASSSRLANTGELFF
TGTGCCAGCAGTTCCCGACTAGCGAACACCGGGGAGCTGTTTTTT
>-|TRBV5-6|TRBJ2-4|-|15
CASSNPRRSKNIQYF
TGTGCCAGCAGCAACCCCCGGAGAAGTAAAAACATTCAGTACTTC
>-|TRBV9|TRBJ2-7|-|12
CASSVRLESGYF
TGTGCCAGCAGCGTTAGACTCGAATCGGGGTACTTC
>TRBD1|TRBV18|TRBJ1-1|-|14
CASSPQQGVNEAFF
TGTGCCAGCTCACCACAACAGGGGGTTAATGAAGCTTTCTTT
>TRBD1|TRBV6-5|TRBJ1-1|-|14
CASSYGDRGSEAFF
TGTGCCAGCAGTTACGGTGACAGGGGATCTGAAGCTTTCTTT
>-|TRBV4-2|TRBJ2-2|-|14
CASSQSESTGELFF
TGTGCCAGCAGCCAAAGTGAGAGCACCGGGGAGCTGTTTTTT
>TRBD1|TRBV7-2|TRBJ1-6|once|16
CASSSRPGQGNSPLHF
TGTGCCAGCAGCTCCCGACCGGGACAGGGGAATTCACCCCTCCACTTT
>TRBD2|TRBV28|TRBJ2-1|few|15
CASSPLAGGPGEQFF
TGTGCCAGCAGCCCCTTAGCGGGAGGGCCCGGTGAGCAGTTCTTC
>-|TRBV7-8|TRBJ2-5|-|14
CASSSDRGQETQYF
TGTGCCAGCAGCTCCGACCGGGGCCAAGAGACCCAGTACTTC
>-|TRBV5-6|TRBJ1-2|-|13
CASSRGWNYGYTF
TGTGCCAGCAGCCGAGGGTGGAACTATGGCTACACCTTC
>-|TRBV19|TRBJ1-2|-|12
CASSTPGGGYTF
TGTGCCAGTAGTACCCCCGGCGGCGGCTACACCTTC
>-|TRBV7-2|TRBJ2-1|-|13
CASSSQAGNEQFF
TGTGCCAGCAGCTCTCAGGCAGGCAATGAGCAGTTCTTC
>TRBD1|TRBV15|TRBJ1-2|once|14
CATSRDLGQVVPTF
TGTGCCACCAGCAGAGATTTGGGACAGGTAGTCCCCACCTTC
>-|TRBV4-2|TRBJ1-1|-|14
CASSPRTVETEAFF
TGTGCCAGCTCTCCGAGGACAGTTGAGACTGAAGCTTTCTTT
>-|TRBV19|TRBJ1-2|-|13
CASSIKGEYGYTF
TGTGCCAGTAGTATTAAGGGGGAATATGGCTACACCTTC
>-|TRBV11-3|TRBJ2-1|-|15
CASSTRDSQYNEQFF
TGTGCCAGCAGCACCCGGGACTCCCAATACAATGAGCAGTTCTTC
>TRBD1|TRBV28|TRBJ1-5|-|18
CASSFNVWGTGKNQPQHF
TGTGCCAGCAGTTTTAATGTGTGGGGGACAGGGAAGAATCAGCCCCAGCATTTT
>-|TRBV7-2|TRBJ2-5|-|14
CASSPHGSAETQYF
TGTGCCAGCAGCCCTCATGGTAGCGCAGAGACCCAGTACTTC
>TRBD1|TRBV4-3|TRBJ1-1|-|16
CASSPGQGEGNTEAFF
TGCGCCAGCAGTCCAGGACAGGGTGAAGGAAACACTGAAGCTTTCTTT
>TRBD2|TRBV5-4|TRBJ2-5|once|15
CASSLDVTSRQTQYF
TGTGCCAGCAGCTTGGATGTGACTAGCAGGCAGACCCAGTACTTC
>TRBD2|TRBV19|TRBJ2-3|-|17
CASSQSGGGPSTDTQYF
TGTGCCAGTAGCCAATCCGGGGGGGGACCTTCCACAGATACGCAGTATTTT
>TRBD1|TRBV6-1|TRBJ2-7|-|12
CATWTGTYEQYF
TGTGCCACGTGGACAGGAACGTACGAGCAGTACTTC
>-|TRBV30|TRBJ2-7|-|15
CAWSAGETEVGEQYF
TGTGCCTGGAGCGCAGGGGAGACAGAGGTTGGCGAGCAGTACTTC
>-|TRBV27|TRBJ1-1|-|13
CASSLRQLTEAFF
TGTGCCAGCAGTTTAAGACAGCTCACTGAAGCTTTCTTT
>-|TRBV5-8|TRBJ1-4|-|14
CASSLPGAGEKLFF
TGTGCCAGCAGCTTACCCGGAGCCGGGGAAAAACTGTTTTTT
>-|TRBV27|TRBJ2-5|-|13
CASSLIGAETQYF
TGTGCCAGCAGTTTAATAGGAGCAGAGACCCAGTACTTC
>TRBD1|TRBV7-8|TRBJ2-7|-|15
CASSLVGQGGDEQYF
TGTGCCAGCAGCTTAGTGGGACAGGGAGGCGACGAGCAGTACTTC
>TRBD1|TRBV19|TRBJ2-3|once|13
CASSSRQGDTQYF
TGTGCCAGTAGTAGTCGACAGGGAGATACGCAGTATTTT
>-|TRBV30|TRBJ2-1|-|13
CAWSGTAYNEQFF
TGTGCCTGGAGTGGGACAGCTTACAATGAGCAGTTCTTC
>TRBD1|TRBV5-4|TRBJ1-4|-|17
CASSWEPQGATNEKLFF
TGTGCCAGCAGCTGGGAACCACAGGGGGCAACTAATGAAAAACTGTTTTTT
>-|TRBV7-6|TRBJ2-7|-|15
CASSSAGRSSYEQYF
TGTGCCAGCAGCTCAGCCGGGAGAAGCTCCTACGAGCAGTACTTC
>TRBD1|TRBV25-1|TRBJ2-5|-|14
CASSDLGTGGTQYF
TGTGCCAGCAGTGACCTCGGGACAGGTGGGACCCAGTACTTC
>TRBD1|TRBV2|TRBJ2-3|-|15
CASSGGQTGTDTQYF
TGTGCCAGCAGTGGGGGACAGACGGGAACAGATACGCAGTATTTT
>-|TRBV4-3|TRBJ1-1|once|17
CASSQVVSTAQHTEAFF
TGCGCCAGCAGCCAAGTCGTCAGTACCGCCCAACACACTGAAGCTTTCTTT
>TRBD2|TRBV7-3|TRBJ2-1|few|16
CASSPRGAGDRNEQFF
TGTGCCAGCAGCCCCCGTGGAGCGGGAGACAGGAATGAGCAGTTCTTC
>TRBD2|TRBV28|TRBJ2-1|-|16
CACHYAGGRGYNEQFF
TGTGCCTGCCATTACGCGGGAGGGCGGGGTTACAATGAGCAGTTCTTC
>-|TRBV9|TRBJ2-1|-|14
CASSPPTGTNEQFF
TGTGCCAGCAGCCCCCCGACTGGAACAAATGAGCAGTTCTTC
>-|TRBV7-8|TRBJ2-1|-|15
CASSLGLVTYNEQFF
TGTGCCAGCAGCTTAGGACTAGTCACCTACAATGAGCAGTTCTTC
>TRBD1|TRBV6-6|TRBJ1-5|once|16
CASSPGQGRAGQPQHF
TGTGCCAGCAGCCCGGGACAGGGGCGGGCGGGTCAGCCCCAGCATTTT
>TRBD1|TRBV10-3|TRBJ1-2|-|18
CAISESGQGAIINYGYTF
TGTGCCATCAGTGAGTCAGGGCAGGGGGCGATAATCAACTATGGCTACACCTTC
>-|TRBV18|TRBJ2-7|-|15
CASSATSQGSYEQYF
TGTGCCAGCTCGGCTACTAGCCAAGGATCCTACGAGCAGTACTTC